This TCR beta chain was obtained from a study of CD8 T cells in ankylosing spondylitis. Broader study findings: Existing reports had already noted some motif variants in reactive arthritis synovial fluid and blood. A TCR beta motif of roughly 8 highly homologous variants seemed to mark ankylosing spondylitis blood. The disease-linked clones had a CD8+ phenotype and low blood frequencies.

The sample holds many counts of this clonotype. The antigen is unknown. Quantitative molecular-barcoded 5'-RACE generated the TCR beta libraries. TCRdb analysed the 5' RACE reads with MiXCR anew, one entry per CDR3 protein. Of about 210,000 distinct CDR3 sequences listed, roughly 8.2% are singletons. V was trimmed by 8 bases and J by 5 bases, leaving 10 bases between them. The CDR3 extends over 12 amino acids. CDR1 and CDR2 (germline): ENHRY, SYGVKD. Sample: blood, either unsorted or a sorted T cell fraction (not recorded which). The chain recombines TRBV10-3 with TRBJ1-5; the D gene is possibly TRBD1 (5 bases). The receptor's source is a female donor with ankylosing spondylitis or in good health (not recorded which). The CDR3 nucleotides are TGTGCCATCGGTGTGGGGGATCAGCCCCAGCATTTT. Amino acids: CAIGVGDQPQHF.